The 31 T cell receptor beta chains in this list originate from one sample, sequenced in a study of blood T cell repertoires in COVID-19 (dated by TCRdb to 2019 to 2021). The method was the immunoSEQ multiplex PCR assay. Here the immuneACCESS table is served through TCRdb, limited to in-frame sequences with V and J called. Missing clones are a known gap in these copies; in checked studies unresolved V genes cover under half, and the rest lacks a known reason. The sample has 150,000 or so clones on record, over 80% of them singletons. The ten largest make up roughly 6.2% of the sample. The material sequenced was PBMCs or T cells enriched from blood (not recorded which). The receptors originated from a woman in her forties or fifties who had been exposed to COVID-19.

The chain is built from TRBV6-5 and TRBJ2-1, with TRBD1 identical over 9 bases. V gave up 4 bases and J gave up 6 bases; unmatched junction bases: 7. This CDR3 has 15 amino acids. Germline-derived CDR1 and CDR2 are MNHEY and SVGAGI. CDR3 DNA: TGTGCCAGCAGTTCGTCCGGGACAGGGTCCAATGAGCAGTTCTTC. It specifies CASSSSGTGSNEQFF.

This CDR3 is CASSPRLQGGEQFF. CDR3 nucleotides: TGTGCCAGCAGCCCCCGACTGCAGGGGGGCGAGCAGTTCTTC. The chain carries TRBV9 and TRBJ2-1; a weak D match, TRBD1 (7 bases). Germline CDR1 and CDR2: SGDLS and YYNGEE. This CDR3 is built from 14 residues. The ends were cut back, 4 bases at V and 10 bases at J, with 18 bases in the middle.

The CDR3 region is CASSTSGGYQETQYF. The CDR3 DNA follows: TGTGCCAGCAGCACTAGCGGGGGGTACCAAGAGACCCAGTACTTC. This chain joins TRBV7-2 and TRBJ2-5; 12 bases are a match to TRBD2. Trimming cost V 5 bases and J 0 bases; bases outside gene matches: 1. CDR1 and CDR2 (germline): SGHTA, FQGNSA. The CDR3 length is 15 residues.

Written as DNA, the CDR3 is TGTGCCAGTAGTATTTTAGGGAGAGATACGCAGTATTTT. Translated, it gives CASSILGRDTQYF. V gene TRBV19 combines with J gene TRBJ2-3; possible D gene TRBD2, 5 bases. CDR1 is LNHDA, CDR2 SQIVND, per germline (reference sequence). V was pared by 3 bases and J by 5 bases, with 9 bases between. The CDR3 runs to 13 residues.

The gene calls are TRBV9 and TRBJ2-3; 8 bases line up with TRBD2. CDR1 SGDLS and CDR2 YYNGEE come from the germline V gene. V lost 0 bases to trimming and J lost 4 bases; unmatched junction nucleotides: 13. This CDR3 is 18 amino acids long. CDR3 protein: CASSVVPLGRGGPDTQYF. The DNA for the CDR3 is TGTGCCAGCAGCGTAGTCCCCCTAGGACGGGGGGGCCCAGATACGCAGTATTTT.

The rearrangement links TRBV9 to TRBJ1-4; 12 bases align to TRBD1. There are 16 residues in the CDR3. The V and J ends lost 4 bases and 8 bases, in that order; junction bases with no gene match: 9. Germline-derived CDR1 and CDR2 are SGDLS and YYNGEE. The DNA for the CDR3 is TGTGCCAGCAGCCCAGGGCCCGGGACAGGGGGCGAAAAACTGTTTTTT. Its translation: CASSPGPGTGGEKLFF.

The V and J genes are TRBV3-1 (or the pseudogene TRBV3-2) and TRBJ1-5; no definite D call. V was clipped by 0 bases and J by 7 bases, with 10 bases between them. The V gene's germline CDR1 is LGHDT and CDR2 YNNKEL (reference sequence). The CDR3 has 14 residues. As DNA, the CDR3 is TGTGCCAGCAGCCAAGAAACGGGTCGGCAGCCCCAGCATTTT. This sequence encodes CASSQETGRQPQHF.

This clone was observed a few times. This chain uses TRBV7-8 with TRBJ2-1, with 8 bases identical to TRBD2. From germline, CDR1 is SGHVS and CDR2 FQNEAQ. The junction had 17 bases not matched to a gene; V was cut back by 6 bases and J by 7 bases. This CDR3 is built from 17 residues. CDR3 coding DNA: TGTGCCAGCAGATTCGGTCGGGAGGGCCTCGGATGGAATGAGCAGTTCTTC. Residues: CASRFGREGLGWNEQFF. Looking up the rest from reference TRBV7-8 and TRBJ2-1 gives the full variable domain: GAGVSQSPRYKVAKRGQDVALRCDPISGHVSLFWYQQALGQGPEFLTYFQNEAQLDKSGLPSDRFFAERPEGSVSTLKIQRTQQEDSAVYLCASRFGREGLGWNEQFFGPGTRLTVL.

CDR3 loop: CAWRPVGVNTEAFF. The CDR3 DNA follows: TGTGCCTGGAGGCCCGTCGGGGTTAACACTGAAGCTTTCTTT. V and J are TRBV30 and TRBJ1-1; no clear D. Germline CDR1 GTSNPN, CDR2 SVGIG (reference sequence). The V end was cut by 3 bases, the J end by 2 bases, with 13 bases between. CDR3 length equals 14 residues.

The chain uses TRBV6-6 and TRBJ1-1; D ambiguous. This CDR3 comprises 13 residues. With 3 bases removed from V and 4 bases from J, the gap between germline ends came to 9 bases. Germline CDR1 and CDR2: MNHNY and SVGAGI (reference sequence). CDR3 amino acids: CASSYGGSTEAFF. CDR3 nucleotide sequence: TGTGCCAGCAGTTATGGCGGATCCACTGAAGCTTTCTTT.

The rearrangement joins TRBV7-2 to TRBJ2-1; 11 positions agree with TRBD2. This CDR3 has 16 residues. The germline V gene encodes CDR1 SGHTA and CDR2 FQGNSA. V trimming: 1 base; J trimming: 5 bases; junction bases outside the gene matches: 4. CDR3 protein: CASSLGLAGGNNEQFF. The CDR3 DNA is TGTGCCAGCAGCTTAGGGCTAGCGGGAGGTAACAATGAGCAGTTCTTC.

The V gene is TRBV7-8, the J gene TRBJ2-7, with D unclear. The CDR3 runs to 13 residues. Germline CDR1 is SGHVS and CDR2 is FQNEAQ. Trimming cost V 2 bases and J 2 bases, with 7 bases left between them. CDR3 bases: TGTGCCAGCAGCTTATCACAGACCTACGAGCAGTACTTC. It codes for CASSLSQTYEQYF.

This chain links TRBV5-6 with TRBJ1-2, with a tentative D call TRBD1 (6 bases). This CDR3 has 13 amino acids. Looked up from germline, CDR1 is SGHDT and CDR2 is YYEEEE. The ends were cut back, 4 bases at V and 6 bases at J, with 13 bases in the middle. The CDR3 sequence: CASSPDRYNGYTF. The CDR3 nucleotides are TGTGCCAGCAGCCCAGACAGGTATAATGGCTACACCTTC.

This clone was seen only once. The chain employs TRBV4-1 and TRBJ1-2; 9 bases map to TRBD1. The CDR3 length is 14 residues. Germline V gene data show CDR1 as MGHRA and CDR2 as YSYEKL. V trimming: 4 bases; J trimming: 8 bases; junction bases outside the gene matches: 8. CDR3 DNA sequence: TGCGCCAGCAGCCCAATACAGGGGGCAGAGGGCTACACCTTC. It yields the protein CASSPIQGAEGYTF.

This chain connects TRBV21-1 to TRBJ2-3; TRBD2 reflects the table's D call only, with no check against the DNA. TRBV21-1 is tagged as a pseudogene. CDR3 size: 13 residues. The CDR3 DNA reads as TGTGCCACGCTAGCGGGAGCCCGTCGTACGCAGTATTTT. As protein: CATLAGARRTQYF.

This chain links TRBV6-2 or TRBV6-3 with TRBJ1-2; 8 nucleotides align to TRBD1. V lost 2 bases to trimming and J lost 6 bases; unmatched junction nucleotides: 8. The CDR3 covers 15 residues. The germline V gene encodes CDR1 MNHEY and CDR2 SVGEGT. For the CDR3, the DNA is TGTGCCAGCAGTTACCGTGGACAGGGTAGAGATGGCTACACCTTC. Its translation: CASSYRGQGRDGYTF.

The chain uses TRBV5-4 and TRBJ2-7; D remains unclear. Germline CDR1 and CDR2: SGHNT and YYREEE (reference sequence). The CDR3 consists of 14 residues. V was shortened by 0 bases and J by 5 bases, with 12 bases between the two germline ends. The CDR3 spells CASSLAPGMDEQYF. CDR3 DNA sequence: TGTGCCAGCAGCTTGGCCCCGGGTATGGACGAGCAGTACTTC.

CDR3 nucleotide sequence: TGTGCCACCGGCAGGGCCAACTATGGCTACACCTTC. The encoded protein is CATGRANYGYTF. The V call is TRBV10-3, the J call TRBJ1-2; D perhaps matches TRBD1 (5 bases). CDR1 is ENHRY and CDR2 is SYGVKD in the germline V gene. The V gene lost 10 bases and the J gene lost 2 bases, with 11 bases spanning the gap. The CDR3 loop spans 12 amino acids.

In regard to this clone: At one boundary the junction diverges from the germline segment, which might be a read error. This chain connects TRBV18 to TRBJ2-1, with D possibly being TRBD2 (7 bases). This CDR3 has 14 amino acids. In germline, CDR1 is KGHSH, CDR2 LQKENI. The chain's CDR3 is CASSPRGGNDEQFF. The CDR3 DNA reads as TGTGCCAGCTCCCCACGCGGGGGCAACGATGAGCAGTTCTTC.

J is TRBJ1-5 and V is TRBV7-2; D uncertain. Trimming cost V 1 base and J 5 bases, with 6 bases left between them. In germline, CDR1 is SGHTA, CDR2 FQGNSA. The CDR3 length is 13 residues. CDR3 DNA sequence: TGTGCCAGCAGCTTAGGTACGGATCAGCCCCAGCATTTT. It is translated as CASSLGTDQPQHF.

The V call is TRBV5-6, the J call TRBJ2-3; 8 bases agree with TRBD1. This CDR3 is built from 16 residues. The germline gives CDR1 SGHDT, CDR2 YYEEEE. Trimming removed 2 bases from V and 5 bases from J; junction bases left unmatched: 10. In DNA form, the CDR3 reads TGTGCCAGCAGCTTCGGAATCAGGGGGCGCGGAGATACGCAGTATTTT. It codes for CASSFGIRGRGDTQYF.

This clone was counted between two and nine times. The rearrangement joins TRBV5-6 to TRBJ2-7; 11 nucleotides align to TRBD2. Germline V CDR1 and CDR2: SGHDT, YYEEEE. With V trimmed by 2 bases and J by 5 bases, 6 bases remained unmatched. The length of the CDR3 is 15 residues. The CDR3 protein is CASSFPLAGVNEQYF. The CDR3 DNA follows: TGTGCCAGCAGCTTCCCACTAGCGGGAGTAAACGAGCAGTACTTC.

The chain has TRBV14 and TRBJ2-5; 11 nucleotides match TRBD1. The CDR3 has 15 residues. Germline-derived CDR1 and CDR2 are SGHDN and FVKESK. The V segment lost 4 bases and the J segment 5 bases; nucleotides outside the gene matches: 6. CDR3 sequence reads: CASSLRTGGLETQYF. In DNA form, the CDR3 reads TGTGCCAGCAGCCTCCGGACAGGGGGCTTGGAGACCCAGTACTTC.

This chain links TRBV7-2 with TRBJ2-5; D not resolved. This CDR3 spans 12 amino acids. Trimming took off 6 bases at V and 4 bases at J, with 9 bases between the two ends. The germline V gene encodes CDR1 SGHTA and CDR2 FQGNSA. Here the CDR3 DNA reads TGTGCCAGCAGTCCAGATGGAGAGACCCAGTACTTC. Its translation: CASSPDGETQYF.

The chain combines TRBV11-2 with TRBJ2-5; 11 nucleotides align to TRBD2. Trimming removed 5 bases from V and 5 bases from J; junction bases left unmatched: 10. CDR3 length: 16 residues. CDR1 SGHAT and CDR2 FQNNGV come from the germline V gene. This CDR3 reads CASSPGVSGRAETQYF. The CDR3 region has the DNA TGTGCCAGCAGCCCCGGGGTTAGCGGGAGGGCGGAGACCCAGTACTTC.

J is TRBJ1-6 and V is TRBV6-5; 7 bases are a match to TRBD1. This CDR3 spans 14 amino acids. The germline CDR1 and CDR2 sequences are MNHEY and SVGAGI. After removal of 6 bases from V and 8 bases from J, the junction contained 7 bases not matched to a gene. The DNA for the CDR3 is TGTGCCAGCAGAACCGGGACAGAGCATTCACCCCTCCACTTT. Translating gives CASRTGTEHSPLHF.

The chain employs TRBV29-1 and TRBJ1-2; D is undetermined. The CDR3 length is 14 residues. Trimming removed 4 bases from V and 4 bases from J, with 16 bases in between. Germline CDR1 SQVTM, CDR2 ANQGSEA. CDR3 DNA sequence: TGCAGCGTTGGTCGCCGACCAGGAGGCTATGGCTACACCTTC. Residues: CSVGRRPGGYGYTF.

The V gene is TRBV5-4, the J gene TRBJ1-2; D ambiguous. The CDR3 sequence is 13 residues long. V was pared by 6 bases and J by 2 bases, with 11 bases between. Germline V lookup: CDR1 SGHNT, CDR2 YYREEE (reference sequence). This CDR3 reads CASTPQQNYGYTF. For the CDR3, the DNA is TGTGCCAGCACCCCCCAACAGAACTATGGCTACACCTTC.

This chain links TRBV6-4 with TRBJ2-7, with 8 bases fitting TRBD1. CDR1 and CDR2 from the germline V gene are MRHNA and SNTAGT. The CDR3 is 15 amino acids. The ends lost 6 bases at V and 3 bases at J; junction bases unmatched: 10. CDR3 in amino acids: CASRPGQGGSYEQYF. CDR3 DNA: TGTGCCAGCAGGCCCGGACAGGGAGGTAGCTACGAGCAGTACTTC.

CDR3 residues: CASSSAGGEPQHF. DNA for the CDR3: TGTGCCAGCAGTTCGGCCGGAGGCGAGCCCCAGCATTTT. This chain links TRBV12-3 or TRBV12-4 with TRBJ1-5; D remains ambiguous. The V end lost 4 bases, the J end lost 8 bases, and 12 bases lay between the germline ends. This CDR3 has 13 residues.

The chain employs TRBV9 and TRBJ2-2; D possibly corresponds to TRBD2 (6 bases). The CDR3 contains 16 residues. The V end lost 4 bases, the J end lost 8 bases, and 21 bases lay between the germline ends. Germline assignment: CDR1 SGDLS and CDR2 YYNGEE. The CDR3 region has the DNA TGTGCCAGCAGCCCGGAGGTGGCTAGCGATTATGGGGAGCTGTTTTTT. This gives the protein CASSPEVASDYGELFF.